This T cell receptor beta chain stems from a study of T cells in pancreatic ductal adenocarcinoma. Assay: immunoSEQ multiplex PCR; the TCRdb copy retains only in-frame clones and omits some. The sample has thousands of clones, around 72% seen once. Points on this clone: Its antigen is not identified.

Trimming removed 0 bases from V and 9 bases from J, with 9 bases in between. The CDR3 totals 12 residues. Germline V lookup: CDR1 SGHDT, CDR2 YYEEEE. Study-level findings and limits: Unique clonotypes were approximately 8-fold more numerous in blood than in tumor. The resected cohort was biased toward the minority with early-stage disease. Mean clonality was roughly 0.1 in tumors and 0.06 to 0.085 in blood, not significantly different.

The selected patients with pancreatic ductal adenocarcinoma had surgery but no neoadjuvant therapy. The chain joins TRBV5-6 to TRBJ1-2; D gene unclear. The sample was pancreatic tumor tissue. The TCR comes from a human donor with pancreatic ductal adenocarcinoma. The CDR3 bases are TGTGCCAGCAGCTTGGTAGGATCCAGCTACACCTTC. Residues: CASSLVGSSYTF.